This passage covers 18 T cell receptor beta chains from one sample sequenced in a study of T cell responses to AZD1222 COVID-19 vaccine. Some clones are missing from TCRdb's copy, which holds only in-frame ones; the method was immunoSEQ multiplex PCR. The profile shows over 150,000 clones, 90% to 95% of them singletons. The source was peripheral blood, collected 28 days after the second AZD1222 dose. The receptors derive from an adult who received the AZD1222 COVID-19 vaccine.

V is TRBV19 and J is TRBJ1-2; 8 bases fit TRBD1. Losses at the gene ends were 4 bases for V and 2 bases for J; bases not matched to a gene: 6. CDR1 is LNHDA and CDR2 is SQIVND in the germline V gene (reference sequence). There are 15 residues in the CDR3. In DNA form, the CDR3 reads TGTGCCAGTAGTAACGACAGGGGACGAAACTATGGCTACACCTTC. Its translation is CASSNDRGRNYGYTF.

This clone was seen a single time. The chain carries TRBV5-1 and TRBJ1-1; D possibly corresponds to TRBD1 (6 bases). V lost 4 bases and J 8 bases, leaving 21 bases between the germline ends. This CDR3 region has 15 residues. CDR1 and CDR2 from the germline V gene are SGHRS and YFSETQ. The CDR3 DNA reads TGCGCCAGCAGCCTCGACCTACAGGGTCTCCGGGAAGCTTTCTTT. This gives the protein CASSLDLQGLREAFF.

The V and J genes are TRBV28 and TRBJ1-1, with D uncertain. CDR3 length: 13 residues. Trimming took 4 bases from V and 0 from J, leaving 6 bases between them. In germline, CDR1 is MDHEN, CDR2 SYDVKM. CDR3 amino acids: CASSSPLNTEAFF. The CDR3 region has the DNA TGTGCCAGCAGTTCCCCCCTGAACACTGAAGCTTTCTTT.

CDR3 residues: CASSLTGSHEQYF. CDR3 sequence (DNA): TGCGCCAGCAGCTTGACAGGGTCCCACGAGCAGTACTTC. V usage is TRBV5-1 and J usage is TRBJ2-7, with D maybe TRBD1 (6 bases). Per germline, CDR1 SGHRS and CDR2 YFSETQ. The CDR3 length is 13 residues. Trimming took off 1 base at V and 5 bases at J, with 10 bases between the two ends.

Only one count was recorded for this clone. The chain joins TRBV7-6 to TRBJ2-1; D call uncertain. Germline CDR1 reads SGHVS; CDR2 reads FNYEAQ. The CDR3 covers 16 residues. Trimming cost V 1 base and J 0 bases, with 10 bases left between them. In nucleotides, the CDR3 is TGTGCCAGCAGCTTAGTGGGTTCTAGCTCCTACAATGAGCAGTTCTTC. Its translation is CASSLVGSSSYNEQFF.

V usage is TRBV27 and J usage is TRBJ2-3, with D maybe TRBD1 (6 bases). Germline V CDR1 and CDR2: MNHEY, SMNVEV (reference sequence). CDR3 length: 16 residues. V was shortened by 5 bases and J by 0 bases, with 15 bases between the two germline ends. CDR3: CASSTVGTLSTDTQYF. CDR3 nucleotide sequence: TGTGCCAGCAGTACGGTGGGGACACTTAGCACAGATACGCAGTATTTT.

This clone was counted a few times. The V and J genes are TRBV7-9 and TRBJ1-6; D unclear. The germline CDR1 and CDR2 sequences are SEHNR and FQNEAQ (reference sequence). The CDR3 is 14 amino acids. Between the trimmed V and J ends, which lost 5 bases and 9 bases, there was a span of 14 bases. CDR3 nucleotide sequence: TGTGCCAGCAGCGCATCCGCACAGAGTTCACCCCTCCACTTT. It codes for CASSASAQSSPLHF.

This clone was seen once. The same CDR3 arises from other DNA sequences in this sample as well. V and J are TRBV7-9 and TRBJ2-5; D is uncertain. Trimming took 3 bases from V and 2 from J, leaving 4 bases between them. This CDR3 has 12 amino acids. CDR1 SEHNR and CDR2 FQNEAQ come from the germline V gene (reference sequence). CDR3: CASSLGQETQYF. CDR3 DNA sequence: TGTGCCAGCAGCTTGGGGCAAGAGACCCAGTACTTC.

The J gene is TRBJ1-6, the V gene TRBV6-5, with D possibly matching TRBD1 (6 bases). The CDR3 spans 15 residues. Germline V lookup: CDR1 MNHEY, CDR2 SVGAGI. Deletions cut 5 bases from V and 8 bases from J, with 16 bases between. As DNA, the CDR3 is TGTGCCAGCAGTCGACAGGTTCGTCCGGATTCACCCCTCCACTTT. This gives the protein CASSRQVRPDSPLHF.

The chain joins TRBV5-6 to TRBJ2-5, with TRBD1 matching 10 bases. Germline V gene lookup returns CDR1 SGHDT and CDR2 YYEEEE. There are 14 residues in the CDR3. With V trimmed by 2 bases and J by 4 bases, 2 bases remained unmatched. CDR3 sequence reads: CASSLDRGLETQYF. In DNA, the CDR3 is TGTGCCAGCAGCTTAGACAGGGGGCTAGAGACCCAGTACTTC. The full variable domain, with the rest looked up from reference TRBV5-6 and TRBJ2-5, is DAGVTQSPTHLIKTRGQQVTLRCSPKSGHDTVSWYQQALGQGPQFIFQYYEEEERQRGNFPDRFSGHQFPNYSSELNVNALLLGDSALYLCASSLDRGLETQYFGPGTRLLVL.

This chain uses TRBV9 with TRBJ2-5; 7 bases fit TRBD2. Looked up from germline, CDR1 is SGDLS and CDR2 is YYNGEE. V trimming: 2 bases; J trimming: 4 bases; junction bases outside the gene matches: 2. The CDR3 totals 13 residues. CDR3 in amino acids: CASSVGGRETQYF. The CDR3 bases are TGTGCCAGCAGCGTTGGCGGGAGAGAGACCCAGTACTTC.

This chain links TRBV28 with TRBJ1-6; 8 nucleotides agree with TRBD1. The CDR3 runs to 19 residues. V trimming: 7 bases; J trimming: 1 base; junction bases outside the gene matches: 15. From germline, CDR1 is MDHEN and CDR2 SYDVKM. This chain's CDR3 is CASIDMWTGKVSYNSPLHF. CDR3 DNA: TGTGCCAGCATTGATATGTGGACAGGGAAGGTTTCCTATAATTCACCCCTCCACTTT.

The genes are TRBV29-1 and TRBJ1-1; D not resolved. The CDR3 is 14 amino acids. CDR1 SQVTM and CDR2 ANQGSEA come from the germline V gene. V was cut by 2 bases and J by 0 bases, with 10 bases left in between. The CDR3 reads CSVERPGMNTEAFF. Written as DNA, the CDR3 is TGCAGCGTTGAAAGACCCGGAATGAACACTGAAGCTTTCTTT.

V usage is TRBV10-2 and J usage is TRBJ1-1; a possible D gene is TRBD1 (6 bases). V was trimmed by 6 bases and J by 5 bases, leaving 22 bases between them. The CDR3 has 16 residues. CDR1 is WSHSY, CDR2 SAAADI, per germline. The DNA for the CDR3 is TGCGCCAGCAGCTCCGGGACATTGAACAAGGGGACTGAAGCTTTCTTT. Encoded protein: CASSSGTLNKGTEAFF.

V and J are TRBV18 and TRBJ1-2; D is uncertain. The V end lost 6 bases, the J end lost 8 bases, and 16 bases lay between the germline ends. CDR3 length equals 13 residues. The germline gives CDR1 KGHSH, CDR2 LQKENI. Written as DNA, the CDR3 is TGTGCCAGCTCGGGCCCCCTCGTGGGCGGCTACACCTTC. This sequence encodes CASSGPLVGGYTF.

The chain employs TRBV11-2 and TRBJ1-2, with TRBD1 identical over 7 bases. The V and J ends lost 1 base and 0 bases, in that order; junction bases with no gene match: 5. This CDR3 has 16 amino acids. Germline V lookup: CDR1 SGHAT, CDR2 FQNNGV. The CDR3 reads CASSLVWQGANYGYTF. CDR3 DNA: TGTGCCAGCAGCTTAGTTTGGCAGGGGGCTAACTATGGCTACACCTTC.

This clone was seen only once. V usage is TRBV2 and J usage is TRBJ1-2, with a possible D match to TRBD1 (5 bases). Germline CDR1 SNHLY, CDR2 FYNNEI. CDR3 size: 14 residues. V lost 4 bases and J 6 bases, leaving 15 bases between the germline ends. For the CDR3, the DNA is TGTGCCAGCAGTGGCCCCTTCACAGGAGATGGCTACACCTTC. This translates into CASSGPFTGDGYTF.

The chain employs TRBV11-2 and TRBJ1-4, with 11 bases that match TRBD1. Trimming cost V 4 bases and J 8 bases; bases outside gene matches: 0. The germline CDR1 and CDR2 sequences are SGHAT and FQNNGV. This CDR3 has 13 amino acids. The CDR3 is CASSWTGGEKLFF. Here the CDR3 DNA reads TGTGCCAGCAGCTGGACAGGGGGCGAAAAACTGTTTTTT.